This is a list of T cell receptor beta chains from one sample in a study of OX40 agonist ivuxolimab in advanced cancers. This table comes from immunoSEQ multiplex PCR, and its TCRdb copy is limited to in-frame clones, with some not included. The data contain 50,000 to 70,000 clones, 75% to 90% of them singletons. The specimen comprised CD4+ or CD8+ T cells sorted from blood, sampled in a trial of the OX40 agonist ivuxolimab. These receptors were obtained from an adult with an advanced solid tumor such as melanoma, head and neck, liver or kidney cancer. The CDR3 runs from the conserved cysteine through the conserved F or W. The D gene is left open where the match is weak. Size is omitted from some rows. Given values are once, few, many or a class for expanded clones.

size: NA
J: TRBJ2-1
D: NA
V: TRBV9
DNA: TGTGCCAGCAGCGTAGCATCCTACAATGAGCAGTTCTTC
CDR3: CASSVASYNEQFF

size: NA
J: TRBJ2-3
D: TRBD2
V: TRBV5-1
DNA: TGCGCCAGCAGCTCACACTCAACCACTAGCGGGAGCGCAGATACGCAGTATTTT
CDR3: CASSSHSTTSGSADTQYF

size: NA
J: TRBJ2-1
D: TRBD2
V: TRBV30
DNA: TGTGCCTGGGGACTAGTGTCCTACAATGAGCAGTTCTTC
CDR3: CAWGLVSYNEQFF

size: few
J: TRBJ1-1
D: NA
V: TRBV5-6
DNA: TGTGCCAGCAGTTATACAGGGATGAACACTGAAGCTTTCTTT
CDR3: CASSYTGMNTEAFF

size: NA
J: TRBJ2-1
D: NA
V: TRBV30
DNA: TGTGCCTGGGTTACGGTGGGCAATGAGCAGTTCTTC
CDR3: CAWVTVGNEQFF

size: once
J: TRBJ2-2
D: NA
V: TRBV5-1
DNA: TGCGCCAGCAGAGCCGTAAACAGGGCCCCCGGGGAGCTGTTTTTT
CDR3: CASRAVNRAPGELFF

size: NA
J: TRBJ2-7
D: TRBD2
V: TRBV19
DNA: TGTGCCAGTAGTTCGGGACTAGTGAAAGAGCAGTACTTC
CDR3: CASSSGLVKEQYF

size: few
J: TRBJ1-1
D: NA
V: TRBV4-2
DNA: TGTGCCAGCAGCCAAGGAGGAGGATACACTGAAGCTTTCTTT
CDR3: CASSQGGGYTEAFF

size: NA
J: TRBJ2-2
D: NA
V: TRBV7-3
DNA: TGTGCCAGCAGCTTATCTTGGCGCACCGGGGAGCTGTTTTTT
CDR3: CASSLSWRTGELFF

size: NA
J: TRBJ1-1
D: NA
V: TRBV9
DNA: TGTGCCAGCAGCGTCGGGGGCCGCGACCGGGAAGCTTTCTTT
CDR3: CASSVGGRDREAFF

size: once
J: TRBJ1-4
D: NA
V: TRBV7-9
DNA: TGTGCCAGCAGTCTCGGGGGAATAAGTGAAAAACTGTTTTTT
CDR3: CASSLGGISEKLFF

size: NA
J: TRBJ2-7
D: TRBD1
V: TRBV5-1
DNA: TGCGCCAGCAGCTTGGTACGGTCAGGGGGCGCGTCCTACGAGCAGTACTTC
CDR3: CASSLVRSGGASYEQYF

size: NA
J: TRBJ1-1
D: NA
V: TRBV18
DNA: TGTGCCAGCTCACCACCGCCGACAGAGCCGGCCGGGTCAGCTTTCTTT
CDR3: CASSPPPTEPAGSAFF

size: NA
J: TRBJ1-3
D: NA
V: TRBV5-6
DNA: TGTGCCAGCAGCTATGATAGGGGAAACACCATATATTTT
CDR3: CASSYDRGNTIYF

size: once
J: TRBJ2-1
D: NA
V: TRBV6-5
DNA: TGTGCCAGCAGTTATTGGGGCGTGTCTAGAAATGAGCAGTTCTTC
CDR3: CASSYWGVSRNEQFF

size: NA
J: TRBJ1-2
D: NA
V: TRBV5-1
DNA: TGCGCCAGCAGCTATTCAGGGGAAGGTGGCTATGGCTACACCTTC
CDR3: CASSYSGEGGYGYTF

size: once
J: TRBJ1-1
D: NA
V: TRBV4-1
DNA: TGCGCCAGCAGCCAAGATATCGGGACGACTGAAGCTTTCTTT
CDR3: CASSQDIGTTEAFF

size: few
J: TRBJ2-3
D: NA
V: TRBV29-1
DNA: TGCAGCGTTGAAGGGGCCGCAGGGGACCCCCCAGATACGCAGTATTTT
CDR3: CSVEGAAGDPPDTQYF

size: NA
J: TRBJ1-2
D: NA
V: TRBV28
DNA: TGTGCCAGCAGTTTAGGCCCTATGGCTGACTATGGCTACACCTTC
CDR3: CASSLGPMADYGYTF

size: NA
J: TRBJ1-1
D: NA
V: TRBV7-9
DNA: TGTGCCAGCAGCTCAGCGGGGCCGGGTGCTTTCTTT
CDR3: CASSSAGPGAFF

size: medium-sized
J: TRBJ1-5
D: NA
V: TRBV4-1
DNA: TGCGCCAGCAGCCAAGTTTGGGGAACTAGCAATCAGCCCCAGCATTTT
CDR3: CASSQVWGTSNQPQHF

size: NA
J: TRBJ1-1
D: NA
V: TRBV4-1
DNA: TGCGCCAGCAGCCTGCGCCCCGGGACGTTGAACACTGAAGCTTTCTTT
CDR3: CASSLRPGTLNTEAFF

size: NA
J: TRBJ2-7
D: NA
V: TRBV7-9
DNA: TGTGCCAGCAGCTTAGGGAAGTACGAGCAGTACTTC
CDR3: CASSLGKYEQYF

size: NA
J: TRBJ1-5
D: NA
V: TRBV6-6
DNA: TGTGCCAGCAGTTACATGGGCTCGTTGGAGCCCCAGCATTTT
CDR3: CASSYMGSLEPQHF

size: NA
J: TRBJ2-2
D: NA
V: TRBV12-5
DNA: TGTGCTAGTGGGCTCATAGAGGGAGTATCGAGGGAGCTGTTTTTT
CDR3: CASGLIEGVSRELFF

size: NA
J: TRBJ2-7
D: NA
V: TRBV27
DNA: TGTGCCAGCAGTGACAAAATAAATTACGAGCAGTACTTC
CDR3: CASSDKINYEQYF

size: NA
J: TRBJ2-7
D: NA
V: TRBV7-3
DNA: TGTGCCAGCAGCTTAAATGGGGTTGGAATCAACGAGCAGTACTTC
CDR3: CASSLNGVGINEQYF

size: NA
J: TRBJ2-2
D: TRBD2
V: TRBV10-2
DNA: TGCGCCAGCTCAGGACTAGCCCTCGTCGGGGAGCTGTTTTTT
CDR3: CASSGLALVGELFF

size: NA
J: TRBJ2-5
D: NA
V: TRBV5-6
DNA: TGTGCCAGCGGCACAGGGCATGGCGAGACCCAGTACTTC
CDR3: CASGTGHGETQYF

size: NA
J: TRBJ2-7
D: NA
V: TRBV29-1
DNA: TGCAGCGCCGGAGGGGTCTACGAGCAGTACTTC
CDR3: CSAGGVYEQYF

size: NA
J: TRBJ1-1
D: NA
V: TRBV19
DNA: TGTGCCAGTAGTATAGGGCAGGGGAACACTGAAGCTTTCTTT
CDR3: CASSIGQGNTEAFF

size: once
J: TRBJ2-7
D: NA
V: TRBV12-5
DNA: TGTGCTAGTGGTCCTACGGCCTACGAGCAGTACTTC
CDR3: CASGPTAYEQYF

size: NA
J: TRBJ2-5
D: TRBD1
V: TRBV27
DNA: TGTGCCAGCAGTCGGGGACAGGGGGTGGAGACCCAGTACTTC
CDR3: CASSRGQGVETQYF

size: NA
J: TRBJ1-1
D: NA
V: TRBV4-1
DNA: TGCGCCAGCAGCCAAGTAGTAATTAGGGACCGGGAGGGATCTGAAGCTTTCTTT
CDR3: CASSQVVIRDREGSEAFF

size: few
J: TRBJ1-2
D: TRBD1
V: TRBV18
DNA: TGTGCCAGCTCACCAAGGGAGGCAGGGGGCATCTATGGCTACACCTTC
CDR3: CASSPREAGGIYGYTF

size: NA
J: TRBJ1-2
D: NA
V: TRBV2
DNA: TGTGCCAGCAGGATCGGGGTCTATGGCTACACCTTC
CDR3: CASRIGVYGYTF

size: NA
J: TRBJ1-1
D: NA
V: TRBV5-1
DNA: TGCGCCAGCAGCTTAAGTACCTCCGGCACTGAAGCTTTCTTT
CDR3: CASSLSTSGTEAFF

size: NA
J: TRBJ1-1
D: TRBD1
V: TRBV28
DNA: TGTGCCAGCAGTTTTGGGGGACAGCTGAACACTGAAGCTTTCTTT
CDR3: CASSFGGQLNTEAFF

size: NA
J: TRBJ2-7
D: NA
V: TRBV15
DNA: TGTGCCACCAGCAGAGATAGGGGGGTCTACGAGCAGTACTTC
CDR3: CATSRDRGVYEQYF

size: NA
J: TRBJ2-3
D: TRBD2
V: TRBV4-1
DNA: TGCGCCAGCAGTCCAGGGACTAGCGGGAGTTATACGCAGTATTTT
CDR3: CASSPGTSGSYTQYF

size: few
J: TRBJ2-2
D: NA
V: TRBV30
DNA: TGTGCCTGGAGTGTACGTGGGGGTTGGTCCGGGGAGCTGTTTTTT
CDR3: CAWSVRGGWSGELFF

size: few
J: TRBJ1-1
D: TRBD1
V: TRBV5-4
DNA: TGTGCCAGCAGCTTGGGGACAGGTACTTTCTTT
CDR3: CASSLGTGTFF

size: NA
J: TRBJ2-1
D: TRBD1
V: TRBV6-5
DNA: TGTGCCAGCCGTTACGCGGGACAGGGGTACAATGAGCAGTTCTTC
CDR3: CASRYAGQGYNEQFF

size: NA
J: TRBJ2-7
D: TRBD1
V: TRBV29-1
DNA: TGCAGCGTGCGGGACAGGTACCACGAGCAGTACTTC
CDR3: CSVRDRYHEQYF

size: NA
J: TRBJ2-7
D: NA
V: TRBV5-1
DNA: TGCGCCAGCAGCTACACCCCCCTGGGGGGCGAGCAGTACTTC
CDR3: CASSYTPLGGEQYF

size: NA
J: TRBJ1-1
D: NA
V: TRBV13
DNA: TGTGCCAGCAGCTCATTTATCCGCGGGGAGAAAGCTTTCTTT
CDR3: CASSSFIRGEKAFF

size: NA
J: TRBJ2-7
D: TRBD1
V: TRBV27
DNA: TGTGCCAGCAGTTCTGGGACAGGGCCAGCCTACGAGCAGTACTTC
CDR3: CASSSGTGPAYEQYF

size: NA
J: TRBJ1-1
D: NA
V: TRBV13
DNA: TGTGCCAGCAGCTTGGGAGATCGAGGCGAAGCTTTCTTT
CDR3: CASSLGDRGEAFF

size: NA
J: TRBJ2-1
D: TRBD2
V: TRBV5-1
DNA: TGCGCCAGCAGCGGCGGGACTAGCGCATACAATGAGCAGTTCTTC
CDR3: CASSGGTSAYNEQFF

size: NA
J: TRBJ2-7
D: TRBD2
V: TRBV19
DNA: TGTGCCAGCTCCCCGGGACTAGCGGGGACCTACGAGCAGTACTTC
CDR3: CASSPGLAGTYEQYF

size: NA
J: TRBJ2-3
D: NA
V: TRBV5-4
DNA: TGTGCCAGCAGTCTGAAGGGGGGTGGTGCAGATACGCAGTATTTT
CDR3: CASSLKGGGADTQYF

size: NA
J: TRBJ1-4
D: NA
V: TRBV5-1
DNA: TGCGCCAGCAGCTTGGAGGAGGGAACTAGTGAAAAACTGTTTTTT
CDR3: CASSLEEGTSEKLFF

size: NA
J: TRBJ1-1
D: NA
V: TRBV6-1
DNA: TGTGCCGGACGGCGGAACACTGAAGCTTTCTTT
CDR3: CAGRRNTEAFF

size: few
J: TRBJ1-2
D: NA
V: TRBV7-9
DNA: TGTGCCAGCAGCCTGGACCAGGGGAGCTCCTATGGCTACACCTTC
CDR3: CASSLDQGSSYGYTF

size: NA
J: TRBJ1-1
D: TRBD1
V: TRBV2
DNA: TGTGCCAGCGTAAGACAGGGAGCAGGCACTGAAGCTTTCTTT
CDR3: CASVRQGAGTEAFF